This entry lists 19 T cell receptor beta chains sequenced from one sample in a study of cytomegalovirus exposure and HLA in healthy donors. Use of 60 Vbeta and 13 Jbeta primers characterized the PCR. TCRdb's copy holds only in-frame clones and misses some; the assay was immunoSEQ multiplex PCR. The sample data list 55,000 to 85,000 clones. Source material: PBMCs. The receptors were gathered from a woman in her twenties or thirties in good health and CMV-seronegative.

V usage is TRBV1 and J usage is TRBJ2-5; the table's D call TRBD1 went unverified against the DNA. TRBV1 is shown as a pseudogene. The CDR3 loop spans 16 amino acids. CDR3: CTSSLRGGQPRETQYF. CDR3 coding DNA: TGCACCAGCAGCCTAAGAGGGGGACAGCCGAGGGAGACCCAGTACTTC.

V and J are TRBV29-1 and TRBJ2-7, with a possible D match to TRBD1 (6 bases). With 6 bases removed from V and 3 bases from J, the gap between germline ends came to 12 bases. Germline CDR1 and CDR2: SQVTM and ANQGSEA. This CDR3 spans 12 amino acids. The CDR3 nucleotides read TGCAGCGTCCGGACAGACCTCTACGAGCAGTACTTC. Translating gives CSVRTDLYEQYF.

This chain links TRBV20-1 with TRBJ2-7; TRBD1 aligns across 7 bases. The junction had 4 bases not matched to a gene; V was cut back by 5 bases and J by 6 bases. This CDR3 region has 11 residues. Germline-derived CDR1 and CDR2 are DFQATT and SNEGSKA (reference sequence). CDR3 DNA: TGCAGTGCTCCACAGGGGAGCGAGCAGTACTTC. Its protein is CSAPQGSEQYF.

This clone ranks as medium-sized in terms of frequency. The genes are TRBV4-3 and TRBJ2-1, with 12 positions matching TRBD2. This CDR3 has 16 amino acids. Germline V gene data show CDR1 as LGHNA and CDR2 as YSLEER. J gave up 3 bases and V 1 base, and 1 base lay outside the gene matches. The CDR3 nucleotides are TGCGCCAGCAGCCAAGGGACTAGCGGGGACTACAATGAGCAGTTCTTC. Translating gives CASSQGTSGDYNEQFF.

The V and J genes are TRBV28 and TRBJ2-3, with D perhaps matching TRBD2 (5 bases). Germline CDR1 is MDHEN and CDR2 is SYDVKM. The CDR3 loop spans 15 amino acids. The germline V and J ends were trimmed by 3 bases and 2 bases, with 12 bases remaining between them. The CDR3 here is CASSFAPGNTDTQYF. The CDR3 DNA reads TGTGCCAGCAGTTTTGCGCCGGGAAACACAGATACGCAGTATTTT.

The chain has TRBV25-1 and TRBJ1-2; D call uncertain. Germline CDR1 is MGHDK and CDR2 is SYGVNS. The V end lost 3 bases, the J end lost 2 bases, and 7 bases lay between the germline ends. The CDR3 length is 13 residues. CDR3 DNA: TGTGCCAGCAGTGAGGGCCCGAACTATGGCTACACCTTC. This gives the protein CASSEGPNYGYTF.

The chain links TRBV5-1 to TRBJ1-1; D not resolved. With 2 bases removed from V and 0 bases from J, the gap between germline ends came to 11 bases. Germline V gene sequence: CDR1 SGHRS, CDR2 YFSETQ. This CDR3 contains 15 residues. Here the CDR3 DNA reads TGCGCCAGCAGCTTATCCAGTTTCATGAACACTGAAGCTTTCTTT. Protein sequence: CASSLSSFMNTEAFF.

The chain links TRBV5-1 to TRBJ2-4, with no clear D. Germline CDR1 reads SGHRS; CDR2 reads YFSETQ. This CDR3 region has 11 residues. V was clipped by 5 bases and J by 7 bases, with 7 bases between them. CDR3 amino acids: CASSKENIQYF. Written as DNA, the CDR3 is TGCGCCAGCAGTAAGGAGAACATTCAGTACTTC.

With regard to this clone: The junction does not match germline at one end; this may be a read error. This chain connects TRBV4-1 to TRBJ2-3, with TRBD2 identical over 13 bases. The germline V gene has CDR1 MGHRA and CDR2 YSYEKL. The CDR3 runs to 16 residues. In nucleotides, the CDR3 is TGCGCCAGCAGCCAAGTGGCCGGGACTAGCGGGACCTTTTTCAGTTTT. It specifies CASSQVAGTSGTFFSF.

V usage is TRBV27 and J usage is TRBJ2-3; D call uncertain. The germline V and J ends were trimmed by 0 bases and 4 bases, with 8 bases remaining between them. Germline V lookup: CDR1 MNHEY, CDR2 SMNVEV (reference sequence). The CDR3 sequence is 14 residues long. In DNA, the CDR3 is TGTGCCAGCAGTTTATCGCCCTATGCAGATACGCAGTATTTT. Protein product: CASSLSPYADTQYF.

This sequence joins TRBV6-5 and TRBJ2-7; TRBD2 is a possible D gene (5 bases). Trimming cost V 2 bases and J 1 base, with 9 bases left between them. The length of the CDR3 is 14 residues. CDR1 and CDR2 from the germline V gene are MNHEY and SVGAGI. CDR3 sequence (DNA): TGTGCCAGCAGTTACGCCCTAGCATCCTACGAGCAGTACTTC. This gives the protein CASSYALASYEQYF.

The chain carries TRBV4-3 and TRBJ1-2; 8 bases agree with TRBD1. Unmatched junction bases numbered 4, after V lost 3 bases and J lost 4 bases. In germline, CDR1 is LGHNA, CDR2 YSLEER. The CDR3 length is 14 residues. The DNA of the CDR3 is TGCGCCAGCAGCCAGGGACAGGAAGGCTATGGCTACACCTTC. As protein: CASSQGQEGYGYTF.

The rearrangement links TRBV4-1 to TRBJ1-2; a possible D gene is TRBD1 (5 bases). The V end was cut by 0 bases, the J end by 6 bases, with 11 bases between. The CDR3 is made up of 14 amino acids. The V gene's germline CDR1 is MGHRA and CDR2 YSYEKL. The CDR3 region is CASSQDPGLDGYTF. In DNA form, the CDR3 reads TGCGCCAGCAGCCAAGATCCAGGGTTAGATGGCTACACCTTC.

The chain joins TRBV29-1 to TRBJ2-1; 9 positions agree with TRBD2. The CDR3 totals 16 residues. V was pared by 1 base and J by 1 base, with 5 bases of the junction left unmatched. CDR1 is SQVTM, CDR2 ANQGSEA, per germline. The CDR3 coding sequence is TGCAGCGTTGAAGGCGGGAGCGGGGGGTCCTACAATGAGCAGTTCTTC. This translates into CSVEGGSGGSYNEQFF.

The chain recombines TRBV9 with TRBJ2-1; 9 bases agree with TRBD2. This CDR3 is built from 17 residues. Unmatched junction bases numbered 7, after V lost 3 bases and J lost 0 bases. In germline, CDR1 is SGDLS, CDR2 YYNGEE. CDR3 nucleotides: TGTGCCAGCAGCGGACTAGCGGCCATGAGCTCCTACAATGAGCAGTTCTTC. It specifies CASSGLAAMSSYNEQFF.

V is TRBV18 and J is TRBJ2-7; a weak D match, TRBD1 (5 bases). V gave up 4 bases and J gave up 3 bases, with 7 bases separating them. Germline CDR1 and CDR2: KGHSH and LQKENI. This CDR3 is built from 12 residues. The chain's CDR3 is CASSLGLYEQYF. DNA of the CDR3: TGTGCCAGCTCACTGGGGCTCTACGAGCAGTACTTC.

The rearrangement uses TRBV30 and TRBJ1-1; TRBD1 matches at 9 bases. V lost 8 bases to trimming and J lost 6 bases; unmatched junction nucleotides: 7. This CDR3 has 12 amino acids. Germline assignment: CDR1 GTSNPN and CDR2 SVGIG (reference sequence). CDR3 in DNA: TGTGCCACCGGGACAGGGTCATCTGAAGCTTTCTTT. Amino acids: CATGTGSSEAFF.

V usage is TRBV4-3 and J usage is TRBJ1-1; D possibly corresponds to TRBD1 (5 bases). In germline, CDR1 is LGHNA, CDR2 YSLEER. The length of the CDR3 is 15 residues. Deletions cut 3 bases from V and 0 bases from J, with 11 bases between. The CDR3 sequence is CASSQWTSMNTEAFF. DNA of the CDR3: TGCGCCAGCAGCCAGTGGACAAGCATGAACACTGAAGCTTTCTTT.

This chain links TRBV6-5 with TRBJ2-1; 7 positions match TRBD2. Trimming cost V 4 bases and J 1 base; bases outside gene matches: 1. Germline V gives CDR1 MNHEY, CDR2 SVGAGI. This CDR3 has 14 amino acids. The CDR3, as DNA: TGTGCCAGCAGTTGGGGGGGATCCTACAATGAGCAGTTCTTC. Translated, it gives CASSWGGSYNEQFF.